The rows below give T cell receptor beta chains drawn from one sample of a study of cytomegalovirus exposure and HLA in healthy donors. Using immunoSEQ multiplex PCR, the repertoire was profiled, and TCRdb retains in-frame clones only, with some absent. Among 60,000 to 85,000 clones listed, more than 60% were seen once. Specimen: PBMCs. The receptors come from a middle-aged man in good health and CMV-seronegative. Both conserved end residues are part of each CDR3. A D gene is named only where the DNA matches it firmly. Size is stated for part of the rows, as once, few or many counts, or as a class when the clone is expanded.

clone_size: -
j_call: TRBJ2-7
d_call: TRBD1
cdr3_length: 15
v_call: TRBV6-1
cdr3_nt: TGTGCCAGCACAACGGGGACAGGAGGCTCCTACGAGCAGTACTTC
cdr3_aa: CASTTGTGGSYEQYF

clone_size: few
j_call: TRBJ1-3
d_call: -
cdr3_length: 14
v_call: TRBV6-5
cdr3_nt: TGTGCCAGCAGAGATTCAGGGGCTGGAAACACCATATATTTT
cdr3_aa: CASRDSGAGNTIYF

clone_size: -
j_call: TRBJ2-1
d_call: TRBD2
cdr3_length: 15
v_call: TRBV2
cdr3_nt: TGTGCCAGCAGCGGCGGCGGGAGGAACTACAATGAGCAGTTCTTC
cdr3_aa: CASSGGGRNYNEQFF

clone_size: -
j_call: TRBJ2-3
d_call: TRBD1
cdr3_length: 15
v_call: TRBV5-1
cdr3_nt: TGCGCCAGCAGCTTGAGGGGGCGGAGCACAGATACGCAGTATTTT
cdr3_aa: CASSLRGRSTDTQYF

clone_size: few
j_call: TRBJ2-7
d_call: TRBD1
cdr3_length: 13
v_call: TRBV10-3
cdr3_nt: TGTGCCTCGACCCGGACAGGGGGCCACGAGCAGTACTTC
cdr3_aa: CASTRTGGHEQYF

clone_size: -
j_call: TRBJ2-7
d_call: TRBD1
cdr3_length: 14
v_call: TRBV6-5
cdr3_nt: TGTGCCAGCAGTCCTCGACAGGGCTCCCACGAGCAGTACTTC
cdr3_aa: CASSPRQGSHEQYF

clone_size: -
j_call: TRBJ2-1
d_call: -
cdr3_length: 13
v_call: TRBV7-7
cdr3_nt: TGTGCTAGCAGCCGCGGGCGTTACAATGAGCAGTTCTTC
cdr3_aa: CASSRGRYNEQFF

clone_size: -
j_call: TRBJ2-5
d_call: TRBD2
cdr3_length: 15
v_call: TRBV5-1
cdr3_nt: TGCGCCAGCAGTTTAAGCGGGACTGAAGGCAAGACCCAGTACTTC
cdr3_aa: CASSLSGTEGKTQYF

clone_size: few
j_call: TRBJ2-2
d_call: TRBD1
cdr3_length: 16
v_call: TRBV5-8
cdr3_nt: TGTGCCAGCAGCTGGACAGGGGGTTTCAACACCGGGGAGCTGTTTTTT
cdr3_aa: CASSWTGGFNTGELFF

clone_size: -
j_call: TRBJ2-7
d_call: -
cdr3_length: 14
v_call: TRBV30
cdr3_nt: TGTGCCTGGGGCGGTGGCACCCTCTCCTACGAGCAGTACTTC
cdr3_aa: CAWGGGTLSYEQYF

clone_size: -
j_call: TRBJ2-7
d_call: -
cdr3_length: 14
v_call: TRBV5-1
cdr3_nt: TGCGCCAGCAGCCCCGGGGACAAAATCTACGAGCAGTACTTC
cdr3_aa: CASSPGDKIYEQYF

clone_size: -
j_call: TRBJ2-7
d_call: TRBD1
cdr3_length: 15
v_call: TRBV11-2
cdr3_nt: TGTGCCAGCAGCTTATCAGGGACAGGGGTTTACGAGCAGTACTTC
cdr3_aa: CASSLSGTGVYEQYF